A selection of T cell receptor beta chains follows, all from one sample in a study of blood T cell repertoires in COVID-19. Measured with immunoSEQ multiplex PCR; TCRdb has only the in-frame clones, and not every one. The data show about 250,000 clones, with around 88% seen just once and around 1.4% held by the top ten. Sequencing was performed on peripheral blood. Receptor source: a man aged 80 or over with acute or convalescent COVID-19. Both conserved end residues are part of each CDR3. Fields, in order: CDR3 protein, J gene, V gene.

CDR3: CSASPGTGRWQPQHF
J: TRBJ1-5
V: TRBV20-1

CDR3: CASSTSGSTDTQYF
J: TRBJ2-3
V: TRBV19

CDR3: CASSRTGDGLHF
J: TRBJ1-6
V: TRBV6-2/TRBV6-3

CDR3: CASSYQENTEAFF
J: TRBJ1-1
V: TRBV11-3

CDR3: CASSYNDGLQETQYF
J: TRBJ2-5
V: TRBV6-5

CDR3: CASSTGTVTYYGYTF
J: TRBJ1-2
V: TRBV7-2

CDR3: CASSYVGGDSPLHF
J: TRBJ1-6
V: TRBV6-6

CDR3: CASSRGVNTEAFF
J: TRBJ1-1
V: TRBV7-2

CDR3: CASSDRDSRDYEQYF
J: TRBJ2-7
V: TRBV6-1

CDR3: CASSQVGGANNEQFF
J: TRBJ2-1
V: TRBV3-1/TRBV3-2

CDR3: CASSSIPPPGVPLHF
J: TRBJ1-6
V: TRBV6-5

CDR3: CASSSGQASYNEQFF
J: TRBJ2-1
V: TRBV6-5

CDR3: CASSFEDRGYGYTF
J: TRBJ1-2
V: TRBV7-2

CDR3: CASSHGQGTNYGYTF
J: TRBJ1-2
V: TRBV11-2

CDR3: CASSLWESNEQFF
J: TRBJ2-1
V: TRBV12-3/TRBV12-4

CDR3: CASRTSGGWETQYF
J: TRBJ2-5
V: TRBV27

CDR3: CAISETSPYNEQFF
J: TRBJ2-1
V: TRBV10-3

CDR3: CASSPSGVNYGYTF
J: TRBJ1-2
V: TRBV18

CDR3: CASSSTTYREKAFF
J: TRBJ1-1
V: TRBV5-5

CDR3: CASIPGAGNQPQHF
J: TRBJ1-5
V: TRBV19

CDR3: CASSLNRVGNTIYF
J: TRBJ1-3
V: TRBV28

CDR3: CSVRISGGFTGELFF
J: TRBJ2-2
V: TRBV29-1

CDR3: CASTSTLSGANVLTF
J: TRBJ2-6
V: TRBV28

CDR3: CASSDLGGTSYEQYF
J: TRBJ2-7
V: TRBV11-2

CDR3: CATSLMEGTEAFF
J: TRBJ1-1
V: TRBV15

CDR3: CASSLALRRTEAFF
J: TRBJ1-1
V: TRBV7-2

CDR3: CASSIGQRYNEQFF
J: TRBJ2-1
V: TRBV19

CDR3: CASSRRLAESYNEQFF
J: TRBJ2-1
V: TRBV5-1

CDR3: CASSDRGWTEAFF
J: TRBJ1-1
V: TRBV18

CDR3: CASSIDLSGALHF
J: TRBJ1-6
V: TRBV19

CDR3: CASSLGGGTGYTF
J: TRBJ1-2
V: TRBV7-2

CDR3: CASSQSGGAGTYEQYF
J: TRBJ2-7
V: TRBV5-5

CDR3: CATGGGTNNEQFF
J: TRBJ2-1
V: TRBV27

CDR3: CASSLQGATEAFF
J: TRBJ1-1
V: TRBV7-3

CDR3: CASSLTVNTEAFF
J: TRBJ1-1
V: TRBV5-1

CDR3: CASSPAGTGNEKLFF
J: TRBJ1-4
V: TRBV4-2

CDR3: CASREASGRANEQFF
J: TRBJ2-1
V: TRBV2

CDR3: CASSRLAGGSNEQFF
J: TRBJ2-1
V: TRBV6-5

CDR3: CATTPGQDYEQYF
J: TRBJ2-7
V: TRBV24-1

CDR3: CASSLGGGYYGYTF
J: TRBJ1-2
V: TRBV5-1

CDR3: CASSQGTRRAGEQYF
J: TRBJ2-7
V: TRBV3-1/TRBV3-2

CDR3: CASRLPGGSSTDTQYF
J: TRBJ2-3
V: TRBV7-6

CDR3: CASSQGASPSTDTQYF
J: TRBJ2-3
V: TRBV5-1

CDR3: CASSIGGGGYYEQFF
J: TRBJ2-1
V: TRBV19

CDR3: CASSPLAGGNEQFF
J: TRBJ2-1
V: TRBV3-1/TRBV3-2

CDR3: CASSQGPQETQYF
J: TRBJ2-5
V: TRBV19

CDR3: CASSFVRGWGTEAFF
J: TRBJ1-1
V: TRBV7-2

CDR3: CASSTDSTYEQYF
J: TRBJ2-7
V: TRBV19